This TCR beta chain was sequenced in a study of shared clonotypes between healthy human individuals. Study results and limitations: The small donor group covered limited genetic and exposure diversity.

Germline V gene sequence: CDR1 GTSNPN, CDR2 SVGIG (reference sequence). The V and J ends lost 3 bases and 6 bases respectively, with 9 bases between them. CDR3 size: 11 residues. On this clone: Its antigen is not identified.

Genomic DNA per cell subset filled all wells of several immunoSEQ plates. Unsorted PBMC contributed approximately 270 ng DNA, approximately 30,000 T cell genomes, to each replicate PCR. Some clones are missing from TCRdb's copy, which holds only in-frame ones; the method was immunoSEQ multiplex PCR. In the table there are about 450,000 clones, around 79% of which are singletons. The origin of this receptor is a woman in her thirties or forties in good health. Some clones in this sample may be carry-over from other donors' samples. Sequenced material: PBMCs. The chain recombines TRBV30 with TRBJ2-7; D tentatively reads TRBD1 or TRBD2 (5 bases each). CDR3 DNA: TGTGCCTGGAGGTTGGGGGTCGAGCAGTACTTC. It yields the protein CAWRLGVEQYF. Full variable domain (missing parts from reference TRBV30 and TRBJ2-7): SQTIHQWPATLVQPVGSPLSLECTVEGTSNPNLYWYRQAAGRGLQLLFYSVGIGQISSEVPQNLSASRPQDRQFILSSKKLLLSDSGFYLCAWRLGVEQYFGPGTRLTVT.